This T cell receptor beta chain appears in the sequencing data of a study of cytomegalovirus exposure and HLA in healthy donors. V shed 5 bases, J shed 7 bases, and the junction held 7 bases outside the gene matches. Looked up from germline, CDR1 is SQVTM and CDR2 is ANQGSEA. This CDR3 contains 12 residues. Each donor was nominally healthy when sampled (though unrecorded immune exposures were likely). The PCR made use of 60 Vbeta and 13 Jbeta primers. The protocol was immunoSEQ multiplex PCR, while the TCRdb copy is restricted to in-frame clones and leaves out a portion. The sample consists of 150,000 to 200,000 clones, around 79% of them appearing once.

The receptor comes from a woman aged 50 to 60 in good health and CMV-seropositive. V and J are TRBV29-1 and TRBJ1-2; the match to TRBD1 covers 7 bases. The sequenced sample consisted of PBMCs. The CDR3, as DNA: TGCAGCGTTTTACAGGGGTTCGGTGGCTACACCTTC. Protein sequence: CSVLQGFGGYTF.